The sequence of this T cell receptor beta chain was determined in a study of cytomegalovirus exposure and HLA in healthy donors. This clone was counted between two and nine times. Amplification used 60 Vbeta primers and 13 Jbeta primers. TCRdb's table, derived via immunoSEQ multiplex PCR, lists solely in-frame clones and lacks some. Of some 140,000 clones listed, approximately 79% were seen once; the top ten hold over 8.5%. This TCR was sampled from a woman aged 50 to 60 in good health and CMV-seropositive. Specimen: PBMCs.

The CDR3 coding sequence is TGTGCCAGCAGCGTAGGTCAGGGGGCGGCTGAAGCTTTCTTT. Amino acids: CASSVGQGAAEAFF. The chain is built from TRBV9 and TRBJ1-1; 8 nucleotides line up with TRBD1. V lost 0 bases, J lost 6 bases, and 4 bases stayed unmatched. The CDR3 spans 14 residues. CDR1 SGDLS and CDR2 YYNGEE come from the germline V gene. The full variable domain, its missing parts supplied by reference TRBV9 and TRBJ1-1, is DSGVTQTPKHLITATGQRVTLRCSPRSGDLSVYWYQQSLDQGLQFLIQYYNGEERAKGNILERFSAQQFPDLHSELNLSSLELGDSALYFCASSVGQGAAEAFFGQGTRLTVV.